Included here is one T cell receptor beta chain sequence, with context. The study ran its PCR with 60 Vbeta and 13 Jbeta primers. Profiling relied on immunoSEQ multiplex PCR, and the TCRdb table lists in-frame clones only, not all of them. The sample lists approximately 90,000 clones, 65% to 80% occurring once. The data are from a study of cytomegalovirus exposure and HLA in healthy donors. The origin of this receptor is a man in his forties in good health and CMV-seronegative. Sequences were obtained from PBMCs.

The CDR3 here is CASSLGQGASDTQYF. CDR3 coding DNA: TGTGCCAGCAGCTTAGGACAGGGGGCGAGTGATACGCAGTATTTT. The V call is TRBV11-2, the J call TRBJ2-3; 10 nucleotides agree with TRBD1. This CDR3 spans 15 amino acids. Germline V gives CDR1 SGHAT, CDR2 FQNNGV. V gave up 1 base and J gave up 6 bases; unmatched junction bases: 4.